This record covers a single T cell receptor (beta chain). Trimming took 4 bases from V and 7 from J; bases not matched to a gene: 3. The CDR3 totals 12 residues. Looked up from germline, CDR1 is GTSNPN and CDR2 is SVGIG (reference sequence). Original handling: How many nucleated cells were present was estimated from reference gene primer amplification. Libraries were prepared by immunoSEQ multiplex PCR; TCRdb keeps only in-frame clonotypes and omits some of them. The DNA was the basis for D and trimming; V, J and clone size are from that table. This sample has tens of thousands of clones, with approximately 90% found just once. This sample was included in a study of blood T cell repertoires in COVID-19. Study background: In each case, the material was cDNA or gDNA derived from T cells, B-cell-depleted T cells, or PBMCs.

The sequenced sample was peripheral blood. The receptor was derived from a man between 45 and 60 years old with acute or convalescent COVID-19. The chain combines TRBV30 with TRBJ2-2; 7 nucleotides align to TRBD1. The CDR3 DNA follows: TGTGCCTGGACAGGGGGTATCGGGGAGCTGTTTTTT. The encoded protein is CAWTGGIGELFF.